This T cell receptor beta chain was recovered during a study of identical twins. The CDR3 is 14 residues long. V lost 0 bases to trimming and J lost 7 bases, with 10 bases between them. Germline values: CDR1 MNHEY, CDR2 SVGEGT. Each CDR3 protein gets one entry after TCRdb re-called the 5' RACE reads with MiXCR. The sample contains just over 500,000 distinct CDR3 sequences, 22% of which appear only once. This clonotype showed up just a few times. Separately, the same data were catalogued under a study of T cells expressing NK-cell markers.

Sequences were obtained from CD4+ T cells sorted from blood. This TCR came from a woman younger than 30 in good health. The gene calls are TRBV6-2 or TRBV6-3 and TRBJ2-4; D is uncertain. The CDR3 nucleotides are TGTGCCAGCAGTTACTCGGCCAGGTTTAACATTCAGTACTTC. Translated, it gives CASSYSARFNIQYF.